One T cell receptor (beta chain) is described in this entry. This clonotype was found many times. The clone's antigen remains unknown. No much larger clone is present one base from it, and per-base qualities are unavailable. These data originate in a study of molecular identifiers for immune sequencing clone quantification (dated by TCRdb to 2016 to 2019). Context from the whole study: For a replicate experiment, RNA from about 20,000 or 100,000 naive CD8 T cells was divided into five aliquots, of which four were sequenced. CD8 T cells were used in a methods study to benchmark molecular-identifier clustering-based TCR repertoire sequencing (MIDCIRS) and TCR RNA copy counting.

The library was made by PCR. The sample was run on a NextSeq 500. Bulk TCR libraries were prepared as previously described, using TCR primers listed in Table S5. Total RNA was purified with the Qiagen AllPrep DNA/RNA kit. Reads from multiple sequencing runs of the same library were pooled before analysis. For the original study's pipeline: Reads were retained only if the reads had an exact TCR constant sequence, and the retained reads were trimmed to 150 nt and grouped according to their 12-nt molecular barcodes. Reads within each barcode group were sub-clustered using a 15% Levenshtein threshold, and quality-weighted consensus sequences were constructed for each RNA molecule. Non-functional sequences were discarded, and so were lower-count sequences lying one edit away from another sequence. Barcode sub-clusters with fewer than 20% of the maximum read count were removed, based on fitting two negative binomial distributions. Using fastp at Q25 and MiXCR, TCRdb reprocessed the public reads and kept productive beta chains. Each entry merges the rows of one CDR3 protein and shows their most common DNA and genes. These V and J calls originate from TCRdb's pipeline instead of the authors' own analysis. The sample table lists 85,000 to 90,000 distinct CDR3 sequences, roughly 23% of them with a count of one. The top ten clones comprise 0.6% to 0.9% of the sample.

Results the study describes overall, beyond this receptor: Modeling estimated 2.5 to 3.5 recovered TCR RNA copies per cell, compared with 9.5 to 10 by digital PCR, which implies 30% to 35% capture efficiency. When barcode sub-clustering was left out, chimeric consensus sequences inflated TCR diversity, with chimeras reaching as high as 47%. Highly expanded clone sizes could be underestimated because identical TCR molecules may share a barcode. The naive libraries included spiked-in Jurkat TCR RNA (approximately 11 copies' worth), and this RNA is not part of the donor repertoire. Even against a background of 750,000 to 1,000,000 naive CD8 T cells, spiked-in Jurkat TCR RNA amounting to a single cell's worth was reported to be detectable. In CMV-specific effector cells, clones with more than 20 RNA copies contained over 97% of molecules, whereas in naive cells such clones contained under 1% of molecules.

Libraries of naive CD8 T cells were built from anywhere between about 18,000 and 1,000,000 sorted cells, with 10%, 30% or 50% of the purified RNA used. On a BD FACSAria II, naive CD8 T cells were FACS-sorted as CD8+CD4-CCR7+CD45RA+ and collected into RLT Plus buffer. Approximately 9 TCR copies' worth of Jurkat RNA were spiked into roughly 18,000-1,000,000 naive CD8 T cell samples to test detection sensitivity. CD8 T cells were enriched with RosetteSep CD8+ T Cell Enrichment Cocktail and Ficoll-Paque, followed by ACK red cell lysis. Source material: naive CD8+ T cells from blood, with Jurkat cell RNA spiked in. This sample's cell subset or site label indicates: FACS-sorted CD8+CD4-CCR7+CD45RA+ naive T cells. The TCR originated in a human donor in good health. Some libraries in this study had Jurkat cell RNA spiked in.

CDR3 region: CASSQDSFGEAYEQYF. The nucleotides read TGTGCCAGCAGCCAAGATAGCTTTGGCGAGGCCTACGAGCAGTACTTC. The rearrangement joined TRBV4-2 to TRBJ2-7; the D gene is not confidently resolved. Relative to germline, V is 0 bases shorter and J is 2 bases shorter, with 14 bases between their ends. CDR1 and CDR2, per the germline V gene, are LGHNA and YNFKEQ. CDR3 length: 16 amino acids, cysteine to phenylalanine. Only CDR3 DNA remains: 48 bases, in frame from the first base.